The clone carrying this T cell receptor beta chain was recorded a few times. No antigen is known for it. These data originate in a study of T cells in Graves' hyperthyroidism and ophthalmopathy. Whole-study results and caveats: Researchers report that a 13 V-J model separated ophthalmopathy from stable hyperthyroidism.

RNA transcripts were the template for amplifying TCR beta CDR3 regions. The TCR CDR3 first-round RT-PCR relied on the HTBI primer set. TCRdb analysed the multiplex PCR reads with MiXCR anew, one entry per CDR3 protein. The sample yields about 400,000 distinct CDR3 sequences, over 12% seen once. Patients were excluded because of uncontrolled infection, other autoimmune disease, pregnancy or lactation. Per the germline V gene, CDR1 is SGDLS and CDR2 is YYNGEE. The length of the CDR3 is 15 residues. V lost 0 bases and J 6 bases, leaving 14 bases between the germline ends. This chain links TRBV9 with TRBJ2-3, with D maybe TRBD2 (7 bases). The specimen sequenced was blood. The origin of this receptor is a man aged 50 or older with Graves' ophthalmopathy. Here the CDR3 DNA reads TGTGCCAGCAGCGTAGATTTACAGGGAGGGGATACGCAGTATTTT. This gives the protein CASSVDLQGGDTQYF. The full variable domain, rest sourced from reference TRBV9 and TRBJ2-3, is DSGVTQTPKHLITATGQRVTLRCSPRSGDLSVYWYQQSLDQGLQFLIQYYNGEERAKGNILERFSAQQFPDLHSELNLSSLELGDSALYFCASSVDLQGGDTQYFGPGTRLTVL.